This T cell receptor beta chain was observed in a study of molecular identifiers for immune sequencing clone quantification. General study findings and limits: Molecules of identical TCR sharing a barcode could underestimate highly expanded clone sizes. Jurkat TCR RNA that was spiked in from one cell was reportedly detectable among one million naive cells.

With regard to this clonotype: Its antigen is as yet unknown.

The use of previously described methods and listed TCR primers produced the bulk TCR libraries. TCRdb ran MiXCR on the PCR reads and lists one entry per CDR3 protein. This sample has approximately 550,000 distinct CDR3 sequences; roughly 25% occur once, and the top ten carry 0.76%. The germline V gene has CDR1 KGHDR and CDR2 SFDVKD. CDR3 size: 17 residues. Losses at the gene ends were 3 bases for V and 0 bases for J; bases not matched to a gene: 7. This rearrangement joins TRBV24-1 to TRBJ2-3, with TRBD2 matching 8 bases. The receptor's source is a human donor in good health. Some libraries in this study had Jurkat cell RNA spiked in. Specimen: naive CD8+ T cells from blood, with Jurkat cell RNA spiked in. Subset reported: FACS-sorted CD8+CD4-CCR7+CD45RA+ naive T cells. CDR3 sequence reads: CATSDILAGTSTDTQYF. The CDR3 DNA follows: TGTGCCACCAGTGATATTTTAGCGGGAACTAGCACAGATACGCAGTATTTT.